The sequence of this T cell receptor (beta chain) was determined in a study of CD8+ T cells in alopecia areata. General study results and limits: With patients, TCR sharing proved less clear than in mice, a difference possibly related to HLA.

The V and J ends lost 2 bases and 8 bases respectively, with 5 bases between them. This CDR3 contains 12 residues. The germline V gene encodes CDR1 SGHDT and CDR2 YYEEEE. Comment on this clone: The antigen is unknown.

In each case, RNA was isolated and then reverse transcribed into cDNA as the sequencing template. Data came from immunoSEQ multiplex PCR; TCRdb stores just in-frame clones and leaves some out. The sample includes 120,000 or so clones, roughly 50% seen only once; the top ten take roughly a tenth. Sequencing was done on a sample of NKG2D-low CD8+ T cells sorted from blood. The rearrangement uses TRBV5-6 and TRBJ1-6, with no clear D. This clonotype originated in a human donor with alopecia areata. This chain's CDR3 is CASSFGDSPLHF. CDR3 nucleotide sequence: TGTGCCAGCAGCTTCGGGGATTCACCCCTCCACTTT.